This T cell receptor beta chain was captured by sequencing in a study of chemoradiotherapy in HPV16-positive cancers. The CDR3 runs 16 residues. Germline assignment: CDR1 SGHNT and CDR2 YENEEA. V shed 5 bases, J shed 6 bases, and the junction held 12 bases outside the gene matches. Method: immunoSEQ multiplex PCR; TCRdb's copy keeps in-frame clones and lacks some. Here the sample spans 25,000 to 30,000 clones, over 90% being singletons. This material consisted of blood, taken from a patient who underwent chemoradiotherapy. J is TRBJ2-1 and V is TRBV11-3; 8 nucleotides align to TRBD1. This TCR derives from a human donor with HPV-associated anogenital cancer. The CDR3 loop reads CASSASTGVITNEQFF. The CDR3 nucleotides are TGTGCCAGCAGCGCCTCGACAGGGGTGATCACCAATGAGCAGTTCTTC.